A single sample gave rise to the 7 T cell receptor beta chains below, sequenced in a study of CD8 T cells in ankylosing spondylitis. MiXCR, run by TCRdb on the 5' RACE reads, gives a single entry per CDR3 protein. Among roughly 97,000 distinct CDR3 sequences listed, roughly 8.7% were seen once. The sample was blood, either unsorted or a sorted T cell fraction (not recorded which). Receptor source: a male donor with ankylosing spondylitis or in good health (not recorded which).

The table lists this clonotype with many counts. The chain employs TRBV18 and TRBJ1-5; D remains unclear. The CDR3 length is 14 residues. Trimming stripped 3 bases from V and 2 bases from J, with 8 bases between. Germline CDR1 KGHSH, CDR2 LQKENI. This CDR3 reads CASSPTLGNQPQHF. CDR3 DNA sequence: TGTGCCAGCTCACCGACATTGGGCAATCAGCCCCAGCATTTT.

This clonotype was recorded at least ten times. The V gene is TRBV5-1, the J gene TRBJ1-2; D is uncertain. The CDR3 extends over 15 amino acids. Between the trimmed V and J ends, which lost 0 bases and 0 bases, there was a span of 9 bases. Germline lookup yields CDR1 SGHRS and CDR2 YFSETQ. The CDR3 here is CASSLELRPNYGYTF. The CDR3, as DNA: TGCGCCAGCAGCTTGGAGCTGAGACCTAACTATGGCTACACCTTC.

This clonotype was observed at least ten times. CDR3 sequence: CSAKTGTGAYEQYF. The DNA of the CDR3 is TGCAGCGCTAAAACCGGGACAGGGGCCTACGAGCAGTACTTC. The rearrangement joins TRBV29-1 to TRBJ2-7; 10 bases agree with TRBD1. Germline CDR1 reads SQVTM; CDR2 reads ANQGSEA. The CDR3 covers 14 residues. Trimming removed 7 bases from V and 2 bases from J; junction bases left unmatched: 8.

This clonotype was observed many times. This could be a read error, since a much larger clone is one nucleotide away. The J gene is TRBJ1-1, the V gene TRBV7-9; perhaps TRBD1 as D (6 bases). This CDR3 has 12 amino acids. The V end lost 9 bases, the J end lost 5 bases, and 13 bases lay between the germline ends. The germline V gene encodes CDR1 SEHNR and CDR2 FQNEAQ (reference sequence). CDR3 in amino acids: CASKAGETEAFF. Here the CDR3 DNA reads TGTGCCAGTAAGGCAGGGGAAACTGAAGCTTTCTTT.

This clonotype was observed many times. The chain couples TRBV27 to TRBJ2-7; no reliable D call. The length of the CDR3 is 12 residues. Germline assignment: CDR1 MNHEY and CDR2 SMNVEV (reference sequence). V gave up 10 bases and J gave up 2 bases, with 12 bases separating them. DNA of the CDR3: TGTGCCACCTCGGACGGAACCTACGAGCAGTACTTC. Its protein product is CATSDGTYEQYF.

At least ten counts were recorded for this clonotype. The rearrangement links TRBV6-2 or TRBV6-3 to TRBJ2-5; no clear D. Germline CDR1 reads MNHEY; CDR2 reads SVGEGT. This CDR3 comprises 15 residues. Trimming cost V 0 bases and J 5 bases, with 13 bases left between them. The CDR3 DNA is TGTGCCAGCAGTTACTCGAGGAATCGGCGGGAGACCCAGTACTTC. It codes for CASSYSRNRRETQYF.

Comments on this clonotype: It may be a read error: a sequence one base away is much more abundant. The V call is TRBV19, the J call TRBJ2-7; TRBD1 matches 11 bases. The CDR3 runs 14 residues. CDR1 LNHDA and CDR2 SQIVND come from the germline V gene (reference sequence). J gave up 3 bases and V 4 bases, and 2 bases lay outside the gene matches. In DNA form, the CDR3 reads TGTGCCAGTAGTAGGGGACAGGGGGTCTACGAGCAGTACTTC. Translation gives CASSRGQGVYEQYF.